The clone carrying this T cell receptor (beta chain) was observed a single time. Its antigen is not identified. This sample was taken from a study of cytomegalovirus exposure and HLA in healthy donors. General observations from the study: In presence/absence analyses, roughly uniform sequencing depth across donors was assumed.

Looked up from germline, CDR1 is SGHRS and CDR2 is YFSETQ. V shed 0 bases, J shed 7 bases, and the junction held 2 bases outside the gene matches. The CDR3 has 14 residues. PCR employed 60 Vbeta and 13 Jbeta primers. Sequenced by immunoSEQ multiplex PCR; TCRdb stores in-frame clones only, minus some. In the table there are fewer than 95,000 clones, 65% to 80% of which are singletons. Though probably carrying unrecorded immune exposures, donors were nominally healthy at sampling. The sequenced sample was PBMCs. The chain employs TRBV5-1 and TRBJ1-3; 9 bases line up with TRBD1. This TCR came from a man in his forties or fifties in good health and CMV-seronegative. The CDR3 sequence: CASSLGQGENTIYF. The CDR3 nucleotides are TGCGCCAGCAGCTTGGGACAGGGGGAGAACACCATATATTTT.